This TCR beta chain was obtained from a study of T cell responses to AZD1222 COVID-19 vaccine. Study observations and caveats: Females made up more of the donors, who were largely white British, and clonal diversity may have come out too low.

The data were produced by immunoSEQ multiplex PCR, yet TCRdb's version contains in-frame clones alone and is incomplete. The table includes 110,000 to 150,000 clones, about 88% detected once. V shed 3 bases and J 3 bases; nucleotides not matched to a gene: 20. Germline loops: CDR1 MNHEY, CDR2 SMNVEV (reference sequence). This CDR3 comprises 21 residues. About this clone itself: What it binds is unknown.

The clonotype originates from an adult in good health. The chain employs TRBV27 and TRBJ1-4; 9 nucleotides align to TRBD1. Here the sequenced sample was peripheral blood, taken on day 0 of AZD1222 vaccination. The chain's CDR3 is CASSFSFYSGTGSSSNEKLFF. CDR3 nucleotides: TGTGCCAGCAGTTTCTCCTTCTACTCCGGGACAGGGTCTTCTTCTAATGAAAAACTGTTTTTT.